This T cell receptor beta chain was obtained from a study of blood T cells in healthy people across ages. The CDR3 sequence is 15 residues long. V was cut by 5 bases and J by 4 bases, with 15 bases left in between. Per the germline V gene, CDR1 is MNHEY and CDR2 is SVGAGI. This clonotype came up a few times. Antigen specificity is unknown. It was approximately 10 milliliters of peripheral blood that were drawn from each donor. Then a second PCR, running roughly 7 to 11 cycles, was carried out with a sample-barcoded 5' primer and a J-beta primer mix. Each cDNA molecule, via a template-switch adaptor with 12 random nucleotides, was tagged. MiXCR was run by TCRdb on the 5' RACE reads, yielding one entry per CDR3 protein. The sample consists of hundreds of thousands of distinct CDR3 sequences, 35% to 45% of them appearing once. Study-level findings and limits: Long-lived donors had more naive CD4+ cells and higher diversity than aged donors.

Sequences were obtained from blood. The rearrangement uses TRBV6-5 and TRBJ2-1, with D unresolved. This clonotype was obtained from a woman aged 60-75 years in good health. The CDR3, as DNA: TGTGCCAGCAGTCAAAACCGGGTAGAGTACAATGAGCAGTTCTTC. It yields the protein CASSQNRVEYNEQFF.